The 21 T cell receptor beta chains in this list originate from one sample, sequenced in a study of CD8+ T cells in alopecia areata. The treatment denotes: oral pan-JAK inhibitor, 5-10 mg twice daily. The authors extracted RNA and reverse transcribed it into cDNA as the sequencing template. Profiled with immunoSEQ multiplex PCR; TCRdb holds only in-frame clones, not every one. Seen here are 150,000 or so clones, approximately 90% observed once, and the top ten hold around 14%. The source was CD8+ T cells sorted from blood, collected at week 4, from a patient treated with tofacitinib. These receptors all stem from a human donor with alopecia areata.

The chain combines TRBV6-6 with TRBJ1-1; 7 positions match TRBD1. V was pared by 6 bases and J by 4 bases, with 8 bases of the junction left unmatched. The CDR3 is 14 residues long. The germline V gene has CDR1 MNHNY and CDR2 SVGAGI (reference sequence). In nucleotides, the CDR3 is TGTGCCAGCAGCCCAGACAGGGAGGCCACTGAAGCTTTCTTT. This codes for CASSPDREATEAFF.

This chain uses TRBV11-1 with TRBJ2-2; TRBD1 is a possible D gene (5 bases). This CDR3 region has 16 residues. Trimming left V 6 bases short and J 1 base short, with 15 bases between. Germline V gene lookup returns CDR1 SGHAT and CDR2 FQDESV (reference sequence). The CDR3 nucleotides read TGTGCCAGCAGATCTGGTAGGGGTTTGAACACCGGGGAGCTGTTTTTT. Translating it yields CASRSGRGLNTGELFF.

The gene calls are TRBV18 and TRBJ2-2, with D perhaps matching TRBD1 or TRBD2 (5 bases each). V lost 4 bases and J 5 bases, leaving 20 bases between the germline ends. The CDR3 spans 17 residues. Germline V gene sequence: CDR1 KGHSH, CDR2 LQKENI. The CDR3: CASSHSSGTETTGELFF. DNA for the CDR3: TGTGCCAGCTCACATTCGTCCGGGACGGAGACGACCGGGGAGCTGTTTTTT.

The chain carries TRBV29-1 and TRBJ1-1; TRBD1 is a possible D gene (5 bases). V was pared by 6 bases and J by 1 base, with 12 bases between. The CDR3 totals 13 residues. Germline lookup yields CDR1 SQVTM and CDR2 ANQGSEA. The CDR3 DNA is TGCAGCGTGGACACTTCGGAGAACACTGAAGCTTTCTTT. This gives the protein CSVDTSENTEAFF. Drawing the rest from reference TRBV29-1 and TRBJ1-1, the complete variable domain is SAVISQKPSRDICQRGTSLTIQCQVDSQVTMMFWYRQQPGQSLTLIATANQGSEATYESGFVIDKFPISRPNLTFSTLTVSNMSPEDSSIYLCSVDTSENTEAFFGQGTRLTVV.

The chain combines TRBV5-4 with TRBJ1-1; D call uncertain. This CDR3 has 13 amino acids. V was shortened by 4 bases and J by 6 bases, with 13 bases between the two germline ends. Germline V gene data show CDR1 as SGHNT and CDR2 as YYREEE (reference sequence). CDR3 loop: CASSDGTGAEAFF. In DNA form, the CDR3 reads TGTGCCAGCAGCGACGGTACGGGCGCTGAAGCTTTCTTT.

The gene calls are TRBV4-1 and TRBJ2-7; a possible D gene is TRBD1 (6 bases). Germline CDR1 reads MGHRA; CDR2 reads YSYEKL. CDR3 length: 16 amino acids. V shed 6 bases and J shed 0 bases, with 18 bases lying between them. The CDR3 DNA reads TGCGCCAGCAGTTCCCCAGGGGCATCAAGCTCCTACGAGCAGTACTTC. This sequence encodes CASSSPGASSSYEQYF.

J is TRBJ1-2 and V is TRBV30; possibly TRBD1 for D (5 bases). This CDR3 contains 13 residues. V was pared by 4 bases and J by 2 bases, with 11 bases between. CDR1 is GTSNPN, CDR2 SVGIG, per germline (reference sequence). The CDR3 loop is CAWNSGGNYGYTF. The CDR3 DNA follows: TGTGCCTGGAATAGTGGGGGAAACTATGGCTACACCTTC.

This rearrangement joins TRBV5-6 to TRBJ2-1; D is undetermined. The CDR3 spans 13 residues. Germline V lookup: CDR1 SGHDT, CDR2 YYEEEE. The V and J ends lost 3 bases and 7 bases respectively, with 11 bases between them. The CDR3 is CASSSQPINEQFF. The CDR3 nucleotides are TGTGCCAGCAGCTCCCAACCTATAAATGAGCAGTTCTTC. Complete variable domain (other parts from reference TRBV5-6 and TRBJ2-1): DAGVTQSPTHLIKTRGQQVTLRCSPKSGHDTVSWYQQALGQGPQFIFQYYEEEERQRGNFPDRFSGHQFPNYSSELNVNALLLGDSALYLCASSSQPINEQFFGPGTRLTVL.

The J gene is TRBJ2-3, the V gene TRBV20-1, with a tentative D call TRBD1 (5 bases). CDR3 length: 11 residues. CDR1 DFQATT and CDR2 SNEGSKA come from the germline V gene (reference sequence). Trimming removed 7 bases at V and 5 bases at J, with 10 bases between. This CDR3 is CSGQLRDTQYF. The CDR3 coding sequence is TGCAGTGGACAGCTGCGAGATACGCAGTATTTT.

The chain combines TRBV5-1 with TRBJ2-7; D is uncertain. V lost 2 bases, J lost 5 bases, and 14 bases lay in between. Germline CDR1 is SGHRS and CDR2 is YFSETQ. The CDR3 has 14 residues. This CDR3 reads CASSFSASPDEQYF. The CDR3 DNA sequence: TGCGCCAGCAGCTTTTCGGCAAGTCCTGACGAGCAGTACTTC.

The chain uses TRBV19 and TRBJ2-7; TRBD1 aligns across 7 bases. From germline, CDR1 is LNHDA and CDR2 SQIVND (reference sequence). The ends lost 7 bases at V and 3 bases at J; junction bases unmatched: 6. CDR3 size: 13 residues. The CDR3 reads CASMRGLRYEQYF. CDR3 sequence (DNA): TGTGCCAGTATGAGGGGGCTCCGCTACGAGCAGTACTTC. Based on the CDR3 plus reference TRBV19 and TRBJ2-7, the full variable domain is DGGITQSPKYLFRKEGQNVTLSCEQNLNHDAMYWYRQDPGQGLRLIYYSQIVNDFQKGDIAEGYSVSREKKESFPLTVTSAQKNPTAFYLCASMRGLRYEQYFGPGTRLTVT.

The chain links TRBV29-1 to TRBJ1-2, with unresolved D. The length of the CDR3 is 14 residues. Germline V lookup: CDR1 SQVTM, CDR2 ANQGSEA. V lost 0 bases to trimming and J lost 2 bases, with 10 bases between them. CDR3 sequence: CSVEDDTSNYGYTF. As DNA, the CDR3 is TGCAGCGTTGAAGACGACACCTCCAACTATGGCTACACCTTC.

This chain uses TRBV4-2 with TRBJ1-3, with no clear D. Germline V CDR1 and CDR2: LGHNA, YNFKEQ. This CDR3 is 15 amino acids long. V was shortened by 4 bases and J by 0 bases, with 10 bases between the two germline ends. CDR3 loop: CASSPGRNSGNTIYF. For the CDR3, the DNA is TGTGCCAGCAGCCCTGGACGCAACTCTGGAAACACCATATATTTT.

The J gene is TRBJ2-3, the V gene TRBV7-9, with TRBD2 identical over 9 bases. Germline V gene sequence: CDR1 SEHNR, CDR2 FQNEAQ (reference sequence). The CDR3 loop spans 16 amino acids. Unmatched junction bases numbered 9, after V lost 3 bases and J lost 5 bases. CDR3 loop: CASSFPWGSGRDTQYF. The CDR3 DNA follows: TGTGCCAGCAGCTTTCCCTGGGGTAGCGGGAGAGATACGCAGTATTTT.

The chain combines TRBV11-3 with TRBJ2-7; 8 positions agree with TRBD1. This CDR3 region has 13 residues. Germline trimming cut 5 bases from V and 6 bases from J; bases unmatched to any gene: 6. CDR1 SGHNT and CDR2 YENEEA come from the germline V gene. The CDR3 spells CASSIGQGFEQYF. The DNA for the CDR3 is TGTGCCAGCAGCATAGGACAGGGATTCGAGCAGTACTTC.

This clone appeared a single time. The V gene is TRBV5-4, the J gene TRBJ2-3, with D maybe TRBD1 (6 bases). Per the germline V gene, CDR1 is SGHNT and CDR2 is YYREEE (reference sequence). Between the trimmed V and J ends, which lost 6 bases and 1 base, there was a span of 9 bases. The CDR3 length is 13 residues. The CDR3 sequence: CASTEGGTDTQYF. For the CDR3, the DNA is TGTGCCAGCACTGAGGGGGGCACAGATACGCAGTATTTT.

CDR3 bases: TGTGCCAGCTCACCACGGGCGGGGATGATAGATACGCAGTATTTT. Translating it yields CASSPRAGMIDTQYF. The chain has TRBV18 and TRBJ2-3; a weak D match, TRBD2 (6 bases). There are 15 residues in the CDR3. Germline V gene sequence: CDR1 KGHSH, CDR2 LQKENI. V was trimmed by 1 base and J by 5 bases, leaving 13 bases between them. Variable domain in full (rest from reference TRBV18 and TRBJ2-3): NAGVMQNPRHLVRRRGQEARLRCSPMKGHSHVYWYRQLPEEGLKFMVYLQKENIIDESGMPKERFSAEFPKEGPSILRIQQVVRGDSAAYFCASSPRAGMIDTQYFGPGTRLTVL.

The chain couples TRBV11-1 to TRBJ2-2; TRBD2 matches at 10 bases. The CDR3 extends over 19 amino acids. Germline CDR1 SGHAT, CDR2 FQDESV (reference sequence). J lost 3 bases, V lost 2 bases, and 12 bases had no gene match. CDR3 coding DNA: TGTGCCAGCAGCTTACGGCGCCTAGCGGGAGCCAGATACACCGGGGAGCTGTTTTTT. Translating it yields CASSLRRLAGARYTGELFF.

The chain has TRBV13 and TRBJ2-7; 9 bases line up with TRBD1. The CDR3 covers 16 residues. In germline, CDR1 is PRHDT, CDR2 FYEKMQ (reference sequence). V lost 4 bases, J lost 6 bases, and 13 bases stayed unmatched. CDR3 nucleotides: TGTGCCAGCAGCTCCACAGGGGGCTCTACCCCCTTCGAGCAGTACTTC. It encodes CASSSTGGSTPFEQYF. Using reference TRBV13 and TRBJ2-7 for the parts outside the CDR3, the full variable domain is AAGVIQSPRHLIKEKRETATLKCYPIPRHDTVYWYQQGPGQDPQFLISFYEKMQSDKGSIPDRFSAQQFSDYHSELNMSSLELGDSALYFCASSSTGGSTPFEQYFGPGTRLTVT.

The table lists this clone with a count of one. CDR3 sequence (DNA): TGCAGCGTCCTCACGACCGGACTAGCGGGGACAGATACGCAGTATTTT. This encodes CSVLTTGLAGTDTQYF. The chain uses TRBV29-1 and TRBJ2-3; TRBD2 matches at 12 bases. CDR1 SQVTM and CDR2 ANQGSEA come from the germline V gene. The J segment lost 3 bases and the V segment lost 6 bases, leaving 10 bases of the junction unmatched. The CDR3 runs 16 residues.

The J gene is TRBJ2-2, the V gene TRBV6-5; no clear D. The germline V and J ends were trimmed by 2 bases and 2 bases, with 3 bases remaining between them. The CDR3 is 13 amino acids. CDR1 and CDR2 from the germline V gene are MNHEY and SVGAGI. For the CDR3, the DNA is TGTGCCAGCAGTTACACTAACACCGGGGAGCTGTTTTTT. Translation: CASSYTNTGELFF.